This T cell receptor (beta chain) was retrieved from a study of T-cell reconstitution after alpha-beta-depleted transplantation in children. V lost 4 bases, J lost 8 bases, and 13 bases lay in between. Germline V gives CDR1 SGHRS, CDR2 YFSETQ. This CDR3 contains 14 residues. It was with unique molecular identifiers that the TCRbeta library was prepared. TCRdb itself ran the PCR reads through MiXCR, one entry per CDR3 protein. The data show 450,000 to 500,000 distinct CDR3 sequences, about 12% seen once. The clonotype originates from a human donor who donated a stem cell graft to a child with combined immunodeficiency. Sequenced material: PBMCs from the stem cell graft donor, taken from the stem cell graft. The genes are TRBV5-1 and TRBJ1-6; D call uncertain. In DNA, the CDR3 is TGCGCCAGCAGCCGAGACGGAGGAGATTCACCCCTCCACTTT. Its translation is CASSRDGGDSPLHF.